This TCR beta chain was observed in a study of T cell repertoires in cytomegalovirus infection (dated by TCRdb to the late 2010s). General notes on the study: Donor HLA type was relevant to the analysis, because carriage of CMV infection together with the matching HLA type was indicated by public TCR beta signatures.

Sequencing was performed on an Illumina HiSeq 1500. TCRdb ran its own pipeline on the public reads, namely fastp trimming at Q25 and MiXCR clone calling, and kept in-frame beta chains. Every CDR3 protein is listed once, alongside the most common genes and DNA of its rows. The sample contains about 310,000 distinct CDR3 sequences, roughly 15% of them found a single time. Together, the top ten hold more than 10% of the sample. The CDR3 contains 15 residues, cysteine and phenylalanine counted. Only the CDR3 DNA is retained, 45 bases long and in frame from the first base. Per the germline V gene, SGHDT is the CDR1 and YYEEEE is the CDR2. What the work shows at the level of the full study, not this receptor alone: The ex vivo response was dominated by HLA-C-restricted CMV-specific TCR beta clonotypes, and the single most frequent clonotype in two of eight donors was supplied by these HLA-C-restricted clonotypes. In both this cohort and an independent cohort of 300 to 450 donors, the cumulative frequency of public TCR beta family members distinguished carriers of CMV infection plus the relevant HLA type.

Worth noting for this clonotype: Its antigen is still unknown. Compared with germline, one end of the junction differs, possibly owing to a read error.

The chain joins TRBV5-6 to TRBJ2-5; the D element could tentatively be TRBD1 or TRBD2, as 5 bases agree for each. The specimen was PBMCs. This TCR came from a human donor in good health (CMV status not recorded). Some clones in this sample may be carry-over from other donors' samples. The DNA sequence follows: TGTGTCAGCAGCTATCTCAACGGGGCGAAAGAGACCCAGTACTTC. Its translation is CVSSYLNGAKETQYF.